This T cell receptor beta chain was profiled in a study of T cells in Graves' hyperthyroidism and ophthalmopathy. CDR3 size: 22 residues. The germline V gene encodes CDR1 MDHEN and CDR2 SYDVKM. Amplification of TCR beta CDR3 regions was performed using RNA transcripts as template. First-round RT-PCR targeting the TCR CDR3 was performed with the HTBI primer set. One entry per CDR3 protein, called by TCRdb with MiXCR from the multiplex PCR reads. The sample consists of about 250,000 distinct CDR3 sequences, about 20% of them appearing once. This clonotype was detected ten times or more. An end of the junction differs from the germline gene, which may be a read error.

The source material was blood. The receptor comes from a man aged 25-45 years with Graves' ophthalmopathy. This chain uses TRBV28 with TRBJ1-1, with D possibly matching TRBD1 (5 bases). CDR3 amino acids: CANSTSWHTRGRRNGLDTEAFF. The CDR3 nucleotides are TGTGCCAACAGTACCTCCTGGCATACGAGGGGCCGGAGGAATGGGCTGGACACTGAAGCTTTCTTT.